This T cell receptor beta chain was identified in a study of post-analysis software for immune sequencing data. Study results and caveats: The five TRBV segments detected at higher frequency in patients than in controls included TRBV5-6, TRBV5-1 and TRBV20-1.

Unique molecular identifiers were present in the TCR beta cDNA libraries. TCRdb analysed the PCR reads with MiXCR anew, one entry per CDR3 protein. The data show hundreds of thousands of distinct CDR3 sequences, less than 35% seen once. The CDR3 length is 15 residues. The germline CDR1 and CDR2 sequences are SQVTM and ANQGSEA. V lost 0 bases and J 7 bases, leaving 17 bases between the germline ends. For this clonotype: Its antigen is currently unknown.

The chain has TRBV29-1 and TRBJ2-3, with D unresolved. The sequence was collected from a girl aged 10-17 years with multiple sclerosis. The sequenced sample was blood. CDR3 sequence: CSVEDWANKLYTQYF. The CDR3 nucleotides read TGCAGCGTTGAAGATTGGGCGAATAAGCTGTATACGCAGTATTTT.